Following are 15 T cell receptor beta chains from one sample sequenced in a study of blood T cell repertoires in COVID-19. Only in-frame clones appear in the TCRdb table, and some are missing; sequencing was by immunoSEQ multiplex PCR. The sample includes about 14,000 clones, roughly 87% of them seen just once. The sample consisted of peripheral blood. All receptors derive from a human donor with active COVID-19. The donor label of this sample is uncertain.

This chain links TRBV19 with TRBJ1-2; D unclear. Trimming took 0 bases from V and 0 from J, leaving 14 bases between them. The length of the CDR3 is 17 residues. In germline, CDR1 is LNHDA, CDR2 SQIVND (reference sequence). The CDR3 coding sequence is TGTGCCAGTAGTATAGAACCGCTCCGGGTCCCTAACTATGGCTACACCTTC. This sequence encodes CASSIEPLRVPNYGYTF.

This sequence joins TRBV2 and TRBJ1-5; the D is unclear. With 8 bases removed from V and 5 bases from J, the gap between germline ends came to 13 bases. CDR1 and CDR2 from the germline V gene are SNHLY and FYNNEI. The CDR3 is made up of 13 amino acids. Here the CDR3 DNA reads TGTGCCAGCGAGCGGGAGGAAGATCAGCCCCAGCATTTT. Its translation is CASEREEDQPQHF.

The chain carries TRBV5-6 and TRBJ2-5, with 13 bases matching TRBD2. Losses at the gene ends were 3 bases for V and 5 bases for J; bases not matched to a gene: 7. CDR1 and CDR2 from the germline V gene are SGHDT and YYEEEE. The CDR3 covers 16 residues. Here the CDR3 reads CASSWRLAGGGETQYF. CDR3 DNA sequence: TGTGCCAGCAGCTGGCGACTAGCGGGGGGAGGTGAGACCCAGTACTTC.

The chain couples TRBV21-1 to TRBJ2-1; the table's D call TRBD2 went unverified against the DNA. TRBV21-1 is a pseudogene locus. There are 18 residues in the CDR3. Here the CDR3 DNA reads TGTGCCAGCAGCAAAGGGCATAGCGGGGGGCCCCTTGGCAATGAGCAGTTCTTC. Protein sequence: CASSKGHSGGPLGNEQFF.

The genes are TRBV7-9 and TRBJ2-7; 8 positions agree with TRBD1. Germline lookup yields CDR1 SEHNR and CDR2 FQNEAQ (reference sequence). The V and J ends lost 5 bases and 4 bases, in that order; junction bases with no gene match: 10. The CDR3 is 15 residues long. CDR3 sequence reads: CASSPRDRGFYEQYF. In DNA, the CDR3 is TGTGCCAGCAGCCCGCGTGACAGGGGCTTTTACGAGCAGTACTTC.

This clone came up once. The chain combines TRBV2 with TRBJ2-2; the match to TRBD1 covers 8 bases. Germline V gene lookup returns CDR1 SNHLY and CDR2 FYNNEI. The CDR3 has 15 amino acids. V shed 6 bases and J 3 bases; nucleotides not matched to a gene: 6. The CDR3 bases are TGTGCCAGCAGCTTAGACAGGGGAGACACCGGGGAGCTGTTTTTT. This gives the protein CASSLDRGDTGELFF.

V and J are TRBV5-1 and TRBJ2-1; TRBD2 aligns across 8 bases. The CDR3 loop spans 15 amino acids. The germline gives CDR1 SGHRS, CDR2 YFSETQ. Unmatched junction bases numbered 10, after V lost 6 bases and J lost 5 bases. CDR3 nucleotides: TGCGCCAGCAAAGCCTCGACTAGCGCTAACAATGAGCAGTTCTTC. Translated, it gives CASKASTSANNEQFF.

The V call is TRBV6-5, the J call TRBJ1-6; TRBD1 agrees at 9 bases. Unmatched junction bases numbered 3, after V lost 6 bases and J lost 6 bases. Looked up from germline, CDR1 is MNHEY and CDR2 is SVGAGI. The CDR3 extends over 14 amino acids. The CDR3 nucleotides read TGTGCCAGCAGGAGGGACAGGGTTAATTCACCCCTCCACTTT. Residues: CASRRDRVNSPLHF.

V is TRBV7-9 and J is TRBJ2-1, with D perhaps TRBD2 (5 bases). CDR3 length: 14 residues. Trimming stripped 3 bases from V and 5 bases from J, with 11 bases between. Germline V CDR1 and CDR2: SEHNR, FQNEAQ (reference sequence). The CDR3 here is CASSFTIGDNEQFF. CDR3 in DNA: TGTGCCAGCAGCTTTACCATCGGGGACAATGAGCAGTTCTTC.

This rearrangement joins TRBV7-9 to TRBJ2-7; 7 bases are shared with TRBD1. Germline loops: CDR1 SEHNR, CDR2 FQNEAQ (reference sequence). The trim removed 5 bases at V and 7 bases at J, leaving 14 bases unmatched. The CDR3 is 15 residues long. The CDR3: CASSPSYRGMKEQYF. DNA of the CDR3: TGTGCCAGCAGCCCATCATACAGGGGAATGAAAGAGCAGTACTTC.

The chain has TRBV2 and TRBJ2-7; 11 bases are shared with TRBD2. The V and J ends lost 11 bases and 3 bases, in that order; junction bases with no gene match: 3. The CDR3 extends over 12 amino acids. Germline CDR1 reads SNHLY; CDR2 reads FYNNEI. The CDR3 loop reads CASTSGSYEQYF. CDR3 bases: TGTGCCTCTACTAGCGGGAGCTACGAGCAGTACTTC.

V is TRBV5-8 and J is TRBJ2-7; 7 nucleotides agree with TRBD1. In germline, CDR1 is SGHTS, CDR2 YDEGEE. The J segment lost 0 bases and the V segment lost 4 bases, leaving 7 bases of the junction unmatched. The CDR3 sequence is 15 residues long. CDR3 sequence (DNA): TGTGCCAGCAGCCCCCGACAGGGAAGCTCCTACGAGCAGTACTTC. Residues: CASSPRQGSSYEQYF.

The rearrangement joins TRBV4-3 to TRBJ2-5, with D perhaps TRBD1 (6 bases). V shed 1 base and J shed 1 base, with 7 bases lying between them. Germline assignment: CDR1 LGHNA and CDR2 YSLEER. The CDR3 runs 14 residues. The CDR3 DNA reads TGCGCCAGCAGCCAAGGACAGGTCCAAGAGACCCAGTACTTC. This encodes CASSQGQVQETQYF.

This clone was found a few times. The chain joins TRBV6-2 or TRBV6-3 to TRBJ1-5, with TRBD1 as a possible D gene (5 bases). CDR1 is MNHEY, CDR2 SVGEGT, per germline. V shed 4 bases and J shed 2 bases, with 9 bases lying between them. CDR3 length: 14 amino acids. The chain's CDR3 is CASSLDSRNQPQHF. For the CDR3, the DNA is TGTGCCAGCAGTTTAGACAGCCGCAATCAGCCCCAGCATTTT.

V and J are TRBV3-1 (or the pseudogene TRBV3-2) and TRBJ1-2, with D tentatively TRBD1 (6 bases). Germline V gene sequence: CDR1 LGHDT, CDR2 YNNKEL (reference sequence). The length of the CDR3 is 17 residues. Trimming took 1 base from V and 5 from J, leaving 20 bases between them. CDR3 coding DNA: TGTGCCAGCAGCCAAGGAGGGGGGGTAGACTTTTGGTATGGCTACACCTTC. Translating gives CASSQGGGVDFWYGYTF.